This passage covers 14 T cell receptor beta chains from one sample sequenced in a study of T cells in Graves' hyperthyroidism and ophthalmopathy. There were TCR beta CDR3 regions amplified from RNA transcripts. RT-PCR in the first round (using the HTBI primer set) targeted the TCR CDR3. Using its own MiXCR run on the multiplex PCR reads, TCRdb lists one record per CDR3 protein. The sample shows fewer than 650,000 distinct CDR3 sequences, approximately 48% of them seen only once. Material for sequencing was peripheral blood or thyroid tissue (not recorded which). The receptors originated from an adult woman with Graves' disease, either hyperthyroidism or ophthalmopathy (not recorded which).

V is TRBV10-1 and J is TRBJ2-5, with 12 bases fitting TRBD2. CDR3 length: 17 residues. The trim removed 6 bases at V and 1 base at J, leaving 9 bases unmatched. Per the germline V gene, CDR1 is WNHNN and CDR2 is SYGVQD (reference sequence). CDR3 DNA: TGCGCCAGCAGACCTAGCGGGAGGGCCCCTCGCCAAGAGACCCAGTACTTC. Protein sequence: CASRPSGRAPRQETQYF.

This clonotype was seen a handful of times. The V call is TRBV6-5, the J call TRBJ1-1; D not resolved. Trimming took off 7 bases at V and 0 bases at J, with 12 bases between the two ends. In germline, CDR1 is MNHEY, CDR2 SVGAGI. This CDR3 contains 14 residues. The CDR3 is CASKKRTLNTEAFF. CDR3 DNA: TGTGCCAGCAAGAAGAGAACGCTGAACACTGAAGCTTTCTTT.

This clonotype was detected many times. The chain is built from TRBV20-1 and TRBJ2-7, with D perhaps matching TRBD1 (5 bases). This CDR3 is built from 11 residues. Trimming removed 4 bases from V and 4 bases from J, with 8 bases in between. Germline V gene lookup returns CDR1 DFQATT and CDR2 SNEGSKA (reference sequence). The CDR3 loop is CSAKTDYEQYF. The CDR3, as DNA: TGCAGTGCTAAGACAGATTACGAGCAGTACTTC.

The chain links TRBV7-9 to TRBJ2-1, with D perhaps assigned TRBD1 or TRBD2 (5 bases each). This CDR3 is built from 13 residues. Germline V lookup: CDR1 SEHNR, CDR2 FQNEAQ (reference sequence). The V gene lost 5 bases and the J gene lost 12 bases, with 17 bases spanning the gap. CDR3 bases: TGTGCCAGCAGCCCCCGGGGCCTCCCGACGCAGTTCTTC. Protein sequence: CASSPRGLPTQFF.

This clonotype appeared many times. The V and J genes are TRBV4-3 and TRBJ1-5; the D gene is possibly TRBD1 (6 bases). V lost 0 bases and J lost 4, with 13 bases in between. The CDR3 totals 16 residues. CDR1 LGHNA and CDR2 YSLEER come from the germline V gene. For the CDR3, the DNA is TGCGCCAGCAGCCAAGATGTCAGACAGGATAATCAGCCCCAGCATTTT. Its protein is CASSQDVRQDNQPQHF.

The chain links TRBV7-9 to TRBJ2-5; no reliable D call. The V end was cut by 8 bases, the J end by 1 base, with 14 bases between. The CDR3 has 14 amino acids. From germline, CDR1 is SEHNR and CDR2 FQNEAQ (reference sequence). As DNA, the CDR3 is TGTGCCAGCGGGCTGATGGCGGCCCAAGAGACCCAGTACTTC. It is translated as CASGLMAAQETQYF. Filled out from reference TRBV7-9 and TRBJ2-5, the complete variable domain reads DTGVSQNPRHKITKRGQNVTFRCDPISEHNRLYWYRQTLGQGPEFLTYFQNEAQLEKSRLLSDRFSAERPKGSFSTLEIQRTEQGDSAMYLCASGLMAAQETQYFGPGTRLLVL.

This clonotype was observed at least ten times. The rearrangement links TRBV5-6 to TRBJ2-7; D is ambiguous. V lost 2 bases and J lost 2, with 11 bases in between. The CDR3 contains 14 residues. Germline loops: CDR1 SGHDT, CDR2 YYEEEE. CDR3 sequence: CASSFVPEAYEQYF. CDR3 in DNA: TGTGCCAGCAGCTTCGTTCCAGAAGCCTACGAGCAGTACTTC.

This clonotype has at least ten counts. The CDR3 DNA follows: TGTGCCAGCAGCCAGGGAGAGAACACTGAAGCTTTCTTT. This encodes CASSQGENTEAFF. V usage is TRBV7-9 and J usage is TRBJ1-1; maybe TRBD1 (5 bases). Between the trimmed V and J ends, which lost 5 bases and 1 base, there was a span of 8 bases. In germline, CDR1 is SEHNR, CDR2 FQNEAQ (reference sequence). The CDR3 runs to 13 residues.

The rearrangement links TRBV5-5 to TRBJ2-7, with 7 bases fitting TRBD1. Germline CDR1 is SGHKS and CDR2 is YYEKEE (reference sequence). V dropped 7 bases and J dropped 3; count of bases not matched to a gene: 10. The CDR3 has 14 amino acids. CDR3 residues: CASRSGGYNYEQYF. CDR3 nucleotides: TGTGCCAGCCGCTCAGGGGGTTATAACTACGAGCAGTACTTC.

This clonotype was observed once. The chain joins TRBV7-9 to TRBJ1-1; 8 positions match TRBD1. Trimming at V came to 6 bases and at J to 2 bases, leaving 14 bases not matched to a gene. Per germline, CDR1 SEHNR and CDR2 FQNEAQ (reference sequence). The CDR3 extends over 17 amino acids. The CDR3 loop reads CASSLPRDRLTNTEAFF. CDR3 DNA: TGTGCCAGCAGTCTACCCCGGGACAGGTTAACCAACACTGAAGCTTTCTTT.

CDR3 bases: TGTGCCTGGAGTGTACCCGGACAGGGAGGCACTGAAGCTTTCTTT. Amino acids: CAWSVPGQGGTEAFF. V and J are TRBV30 and TRBJ1-1; 8 nucleotides match TRBD1. CDR3 size: 15 residues. Germline V gene sequence: CDR1 GTSNPN, CDR2 SVGIG (reference sequence). V shed 0 bases and J 4 bases; nucleotides not matched to a gene: 7.

The chain combines TRBV20-1 with TRBJ1-2; D perhaps matches TRBD1 (6 bases). Germline loops: CDR1 DFQATT, CDR2 SNEGSKA (reference sequence). The CDR3 is 16 residues long. V was cut by 5 bases and J by 6 bases, with 25 bases left in between. CDR3 in DNA: TGCAGTGCTCCGAGCGGGGACACTTCCGGGGACGATGGCTACACCTTC. Encoded protein: CSAPSGDTSGDDGYTF.

This clonotype was counted many times. This chain links TRBV7-2 with TRBJ1-3; D ambiguous. V was trimmed by 0 bases and J by 4 bases, leaving 10 bases between them. The length of the CDR3 is 15 residues. Germline lookup yields CDR1 SGHTA and CDR2 FQGNSA. This CDR3 is CASSLAPAVGNTIYF. In DNA, the CDR3 is TGTGCCAGCAGCTTAGCTCCAGCGGTAGGAAACACCATATATTTT.

This clonotype has only a few counts. The chain links TRBV2 to TRBJ2-7; a weak D match, TRBD2 (7 bases). Between the trimmed V and J ends, which lost 10 bases and 0 bases, there was a span of 19 bases. Germline V gene sequence: CDR1 SNHLY, CDR2 FYNNEI. The CDR3 is made up of 15 amino acids. The CDR3 here is CATEGGGQTSYEQYF. DNA of the CDR3: TGTGCCACCGAAGGGGGGGGACAAACCTCCTACGAGCAGTACTTC.